One and the same sample provided the 23 T cell receptor beta chains below, sequenced in a study of tumor-infiltrating lymphocytes in primary liver carcinoma. RNA isolated from unsorted whole blood supplied the blood RNA, with germline DNA also extracted. Total RNA amounting to around 540 ng was the source from which TCR beta cDNA was made with a constant-region primer. A slightly modified ARM-PCR protocol with three nested multiplex PCR rounds produced these TCR beta libraries. The first two PCR rounds used TRBV1-TRBV30 primers with a Cbeta primer, approximately 10 cycles each. From the multiplex PCR reads, TCRdb called clonotypes with MiXCR, one entry per CDR3 protein. The sample consists of about 200,000 distinct CDR3 sequences, less than 70% of them appearing once. Material: peripheral blood. These receptors all stem from a woman in her fifties or sixties with primary liver carcinoma and hepatitis B virus infection.

The CDR3 region has the DNA TGTGCCTGGACCGGGACTAGCGGAAACGCGAACACCGGGGAGCTGTTTTTT. Encoded protein: CAWTGTSGNANTGELFF. This chain links TRBV30 with TRBJ2-2; TRBD2 aligns across 11 bases. Germline V gives CDR1 GTSNPN, CDR2 SVGIG (reference sequence). CDR3 size: 17 residues. The ends lost 4 bases at V and 0 bases at J; junction bases unmatched: 7.

As for this clonotype: Relative to the germline gene, one junction end is altered; a read error may explain this. The rearrangement joins TRBV20-1 to TRBJ1-5; TRBD1 is a possible D gene (6 bases). The CDR3 consists of 15 residues. Germline V gene sequence: CDR1 DFQATT, CDR2 SNEGSKA (reference sequence). CDR3 DNA: TGCAGTGCTGCCCCTGCGACAGGCCGTGGGCAGCCCCAACATTTT. It codes for CSAAPATGRGQPQHF.

As for this clonotype: A much larger clone differs by one base, so this may be a read error. The chain uses TRBV7-8 and TRBJ2-3; TRBD2 is a possible D gene (6 bases). This CDR3 has 21 residues. V was clipped by 3 bases and J by 0 bases, with 28 bases between them. Germline-derived CDR1 and CDR2 are SGHVS and FQNEAQ. CDR3 residues: CASSFNRLFRDWESSTDTQYF. CDR3 nucleotide sequence: TGTGCCAGCAGCTTTAACCGCTTATTTCGGGACTGGGAATCTAGCACAGATACGCAGTATTTT.

Points on this clonotype: This could be a read error, since a much larger clone is one nucleotide away. V usage is TRBV30 and J usage is TRBJ1-1, with D maybe TRBD1 (5 bases). Germline CDR1 and CDR2: GTSNPN and SVGIG (reference sequence). The CDR3 totals 14 residues. V was pared by 2 bases and J by 7 bases, with 17 bases between. This CDR3 is CAWSPQGLWIEAFF. The CDR3 DNA sequence: TGTGCCTGGAGTCCCCAGGGATTATGGATTGAAGCTTTCTTT.

As concerns this clonotype: This may come from a read error, since a much larger clone is one base off. The V call is TRBV4-2, the J call TRBJ2-1; D possibly corresponds to TRBD2 (6 bases). The length of the CDR3 is 17 residues. Trimming removed 0 bases from V and 1 base from J, with 13 bases in between. The germline V gene has CDR1 LGHNA and CDR2 YNFKEQ. This CDR3 is CASSQEVSRGSYNEQFF. The DNA of the CDR3 is TGTGCCAGCAGCCAAGAAGTGAGTCGGGGGTCCTACAATGAGCAGTTCTTC.

As to this clonotype: The DNA is omitted, as the CDR3 cannot be located on it reliably, and the CDR3 follows TCRdb's listing. The chain couples TRBV5-8 to TRBJ2-1; the table assigns TRBD1, which was not confirmed against the DNA. From its first to its last residue, the CDR3 has 17 amino acids. Germline V CDR1 and CDR2: SGHTS, YDEGEE. The CDR3 spells CASSLLWGTGALYELFF.

The chain uses TRBV18 and TRBJ1-5, with 7 bases matching TRBD1. From germline, CDR1 is KGHSH and CDR2 LQKENI. The junction had 4 bases not matched to a gene; V was cut back by 4 bases and J by 4 bases. This CDR3 has 14 residues. CDR3 nucleotides: TGTGCCAGCTCACTTGACAGGGTTAATCAGCCCCAGCATTTT. Amino acid sequence: CASSLDRVNQPQHF. Filled out from reference TRBV18 and TRBJ1-5, the complete variable domain reads NAGVMQNPRHLVRRRGQEARLRCSPMKGHSHVYWYRQLPEEGLKFMVYLQKENIIDESGMPKERFSAEFPKEGPSILRIQQVVRGDSAAYFCASSLDRVNQPQHFGDGTRLSIL.

V and J are TRBV5-1 and TRBJ1-2; 9 bases are a match to TRBD1. CDR1 and CDR2 (germline): SGHRS, YFSETQ. The V segment lost 4 bases and the J segment 8 bases; nucleotides outside the gene matches: 9. This CDR3 is 14 amino acids long. The DNA for the CDR3 is TGCGCCAGCAGCGAGTCGACAGGGGGGATGGGCTACACCTTC. Amino acids: CASSESTGGMGYTF. The full variable domain, completed using reference TRBV5-1 and TRBJ1-2, is KAGVTQTPRYLIKTRGQQVTLSCSPISGHRSVSWYQQTPGQGLQFLFEYFSETQRNKGNFPGRFSGRQFSNSRSEMNVSTLELGDSALYLCASSESTGGMGYTFGSGTRLTVV.

To note about this clonotype: Without the conserved terminal phenylalanine or tryptophan, this CDR3 likely stems from a read error. No DNA is shown, since the ends of the CDR3 on it are uncertain; the CDR3 is the one TCRdb lists. The chain combines TRBV4-2 with TRBJ2-4; no DNA check was done on the table's D call, TRBD2. In germline, CDR1 is LGHNA, CDR2 YNFKEQ. Counting both end residues, the CDR3 totals 20 amino acids. This CDR3 is CASSHESPSGRVGPGNIQYL.

As to this clonotype: Mismatch with germline at one junction end may stem from a read error. The CDR3 is CTSSHSVYKLLSGANVLTF. CDR3 nucleotides: TGTACCAGCAGCCATTCGGTCTACAAGCTCCTCTCTGGGGCCAACGTCCTGACTTTC. The chain has TRBV14 and TRBJ2-6; the D is unclear. CDR1 is SGHDN and CDR2 is FVKESK in the germline V gene. The CDR3 sequence is 19 residues long. Looking up the rest from reference TRBV14 and TRBJ2-6 gives the full variable domain: EAGVTQFPSHSVIEKGQTVTLRCDPISGHDNLYWYRRVMGKEIKFLLHFVKESKQDESGMPNNRFLAERTGGTYSTLKVQPAELEDSGVYFCTSSHSVYKLLSGANVLTFGAGSRLTVL.

On this clonotype: One end of the junction varies from germline; a read error may be responsible. This chain connects TRBV7-8 to TRBJ2-7; possible D gene TRBD2, 5 bases. The CDR3 loop spans 14 amino acids. The germline V gene has CDR1 SGHVS and CDR2 FQNEAQ. CDR3 residues: CASSFGRTSYEPYF. DNA of the CDR3: TGTGCCAGCAGCTTCGGAAGGACTTCCTACGAGCCGTACTTC.

Note on this clonotype: Sequence at one end of the junction differs from germline and may be a read error. CDR3 sequence: CASSLGLSTYEQYF. For the CDR3, the DNA is TGTGCCAGCAGCTTAGGACTTAGCACCTACGAGCAGTATTTC. The chain uses TRBV11-2 and TRBJ2-7; D is ambiguous. Germline V gene lookup returns CDR1 SGHAT and CDR2 FQNNGV. The CDR3 totals 14 residues. The whole variable domain, filled in from reference TRBV11-2 and TRBJ2-7, reads EAGVAQSPRYKIIEKRQSVAFWCNPISGHATLYWYQQILGQGPKLLIQFQNNGVVDDSQLPKDRFSAERLKGVDSTLKIQPAKLEDSAVYLCASSLGLSTYEQYFGPGTRLTVT.

The CDR3 sequence is CGGRRQGAGANVLTF. In DNA form, the CDR3 reads TGCGGAGGTAGGAGGCAAGGTGCTGGGGCCAACGTCCTGACTTTC. This chain connects TRBV29-1 to TRBJ2-6, with D perhaps matching TRBD2 (5 bases). Per germline, CDR1 SQVTM and CDR2 ANQGSEA. CDR3 length: 15 residues.

Concerning this clonotype itself: In this CDR3 the conserved last residue, phenylalanine or tryptophan, is missing, so a read error is likely. The chain combines TRBV11-2 with TRBJ1-1; D gene unclear. The CDR3 has 14 residues. Germline CDR1 reads SGHAT; CDR2 reads FQNNGV. The V end lost 11 bases, the J end lost 0 bases, and 16 bases lay between the germline ends. The CDR3 loop reads CAFAQRTMNTEAFS. Written as DNA, the CDR3 is TGTGCCTTCGCCCAGAGGACCATGAACACTGAAGCTTTCTCT.

Notes on this clonotype: One junction end does not reproduce the germline sequence, and a read error may be involved. The chain combines TRBV12-3 or TRBV12-4 with TRBJ1-1; a weak D match, TRBD1 (5 bases). The CDR3 consists of 13 residues. In DNA form, the CDR3 reads TGCGCCAACAGCCTTGACAGGAACACTGAAGCTTTCTTT. It is translated as CANSLDRNTEAFF.

In the case of this clonotype: An end of the junction differs from the germline gene, which may be a read error. The genes are TRBV11-2 and TRBJ2-1, with 8 bases that match TRBD2. There are 15 residues in the CDR3. Germline V lookup: CDR1 SGHAT, CDR2 FQNNGV. DNA of the CDR3: TGTGCCAGGAGCTTTAGCGGGAAATTTGTTGATGAGCAGTTCTTC. This encodes CARSFSGKFVDEQFF.

This clonotype has a count of ten or more. The V and J genes are TRBV4-1 and TRBJ2-2, with D possibly matching TRBD1 (6 bases). The V end was cut by 1 base, the J end by 5 bases, with 11 bases between. Germline CDR1 reads MGHRA; CDR2 reads YSYEKL. The CDR3 has 15 residues. The CDR3 DNA reads TGCGCCAGCAGCCAAGCAGGGGCGCGGACCGGGGAGCTGTTTTTT. Protein sequence: CASSQAGARTGELFF.

This rearrangement joins TRBV11-2 to TRBJ2-3; 8 positions match TRBD2. Per germline, CDR1 SGHAT and CDR2 FQNNGV. The CDR3 extends over 16 amino acids. After removal of 8 bases from V and 3 bases from J, the junction contained 13 bases not matched to a gene. The CDR3 protein is CASGQGPTSATDTQYF. The CDR3, as DNA: TGTGCCAGCGGCCAAGGACCGACTAGCGCAACAGATACGCAGTATTTT.

In regard to this clonotype: At one boundary the junction diverges from the germline segment, which might be a read error. The rearrangement links TRBV6-6 to TRBJ2-6, with TRBD1 identical over 7 bases. CDR3 length: 19 amino acids. CDR1 is MNHNY and CDR2 is SVGAGI in the germline V gene (reference sequence). CDR3 bases: TGTGTCAGCAGCTCCTTCGGACAGGCCCGTGAGGCTGGGGCCAACGTCCTGACTTTC. Its translation is CVSSSFGQAREAGANVLTF.

Ten or more counts support this clonotype. The V gene is TRBV11-2, the J gene TRBJ1-1, with D perhaps matching TRBD1 (5 bases). The length of the CDR3 is 13 residues. Germline V CDR1 and CDR2: SGHAT, FQNNGV. The V end was cut by 5 bases, the J end by 4 bases, with 11 bases between. The CDR3 bases are TGTGCCAGCAGCCCCCCTCAGGGCACTGAAGCTTTCTTT. Protein sequence: CASSPPQGTEAFF.

Concerning this clonotype itself: This could be a read error, since a much larger clone is one nucleotide away. The rearrangement uses TRBV6-5 and TRBJ1-2, with D unclear. The CDR3 sequence is 13 residues long. The germline V and J ends were trimmed by 2 bases and 0 bases, with 4 bases remaining between them. From germline, CDR1 is MNHEY and CDR2 SVGAGI. CDR3 loop: CASSYRTNYGYTF. The CDR3 DNA follows: TGTGCCAGCAGTTACAGGACTAACTATGGCTACACCTTC.

The V and J genes are TRBV10-1 and TRBJ1-5; D ambiguous. Trimming removed 10 bases at V and 5 bases at J, with 12 bases between. CDR1 is WNHNN and CDR2 is SYGVQD in the germline V gene (reference sequence). The CDR3 spans 12 residues. CDR3 sequence (DNA): TGCGCCATCCCGGGTGGGGATCAGCCCCAGCATTTT. Its protein is CAIPGGDQPQHF.

CDR3 in DNA: TGTGCCAGCAGTTCCCCGAGCGGGAGCCCAGATACGCAGTATTTT. It encodes CASSSPSGSPDTQYF. This chain uses TRBV28 with TRBJ2-3; 8 bases map to TRBD2. The germline CDR1 and CDR2 sequences are MDHEN and SYDVKM. The V and J ends lost 4 bases and 4 bases, in that order; junction bases with no gene match: 7. The CDR3 covers 15 residues.